The next 5 T cell receptor beta chains were all read from a single sample in a study of shared clonotypes between healthy human individuals. TCRdb keeps only in-frame clones here, not all; method: immunoSEQ multiplex PCR. The data contain 2 million to 2.5 million clones, roughly 95% of them singletons. The sequenced sample was naive CD4+ T cells sorted from blood. Subset in this sample: CD45RA+ positively selected. The receptors here all came from a man aged 18 to 29 in good health.

This chain links TRBV11-2 with TRBJ2-7; no firm D call. Germline values: CDR1 SGHAT, CDR2 FQNNGV. The CDR3 is made up of 12 amino acids. The ends were cut back, 3 bases at V and 4 bases at J, with 7 bases in the middle. The CDR3 DNA follows: TGTGCCAGCAGCTTTGGAGCTTACGAGCAGTACTTC. Residues: CASSFGAYEQYF. Looking up the rest from reference TRBV11-2 and TRBJ2-7 gives the full variable domain: EAGVAQSPRYKIIEKRQSVAFWCNPISGHATLYWYQQILGQGPKLLIQFQNNGVVDDSQLPKDRFSAERLKGVDSTLKIQPAKLEDSAVYLCASSFGAYEQYFGPGTRLTVT.

The chain is built from TRBV7-2 and TRBJ1-6, with D perhaps TRBD1 (5 bases). Trimming removed 2 bases from V and 7 bases from J, with 12 bases in between. Looked up from germline, CDR1 is SGHTA and CDR2 is FQGNSA. The CDR3 covers 15 residues. DNA of the CDR3: TGTGCCAGCAGCTTAATAATTGGGGGGAATTCACCCCTCCACTTT. As protein: CASSLIIGGNSPLHF.

This chain connects TRBV27 to TRBJ1-6, with D unclear. Germline values: CDR1 MNHEY, CDR2 SMNVEV (reference sequence). Trimming cost V 6 bases and J 10 bases, with 13 bases left between them. This CDR3 comprises 13 residues. The CDR3 loop is CASRPNPISPLHF. As DNA, the CDR3 is TGTGCCAGCAGACCCAACCCTATATCACCCCTCCACTTT.

The J gene is TRBJ2-3, the V gene TRBV10-3; no clear D. The ends were cut back, 6 bases at V and 5 bases at J, with 15 bases in the middle. Germline CDR1 is ENHRY and CDR2 is SYGVKD. The CDR3 contains 14 residues. The CDR3 DNA sequence: TGTGCCATCAGCGCCGGTCTTACCGGAGATACGCAGTATTTT. Translating gives CAISAGLTGDTQYF.

The chain couples TRBV2 to TRBJ2-5; tentatively, D is TRBD2 (6 bases). This CDR3 is built from 14 residues. Trimming left V 5 bases short and J 3 bases short, with 13 bases between. The germline CDR1 and CDR2 sequences are SNHLY and FYNNEI. The CDR3 DNA follows: TGTGCCAGCAGTCCCTATAGCGGAAAAGAGACCCAGTACTTC. Translated, it gives CASSPYSGKETQYF.